This entry is about one T cell receptor beta chain. Original processing methods: Estimated nucleated cell counts came from reference gene primer amplification. TCRdb's copy holds only in-frame clones and misses some; the assay was immunoSEQ multiplex PCR. D and trimming were read from the DNA, whereas the V and J calls and clone size are those reported in that table. The sample lists 140,000 or so clones; approximately 80% were seen once. V was pared by 5 bases and J by 10 bases, with 10 bases of the junction left unmatched. Germline V CDR1 and CDR2: ENHRY, SYGVKD. The CDR3 is 13 residues long. The sample belongs to a study of blood T cell repertoires in COVID-19. Study information: Nucleic acid was either cDNA or gDNA, and it came from T cells, B-cell-depleted T cells, or PBMCs.

The sample comprised peripheral blood. The TCR was taken from a woman aged 60-75 years with acute or convalescent COVID-19. The chain combines TRBV10-3 with TRBJ1-1; 7 nucleotides agree with TRBD1. The CDR3 sequence: CAISPGPTGLAFF. The CDR3 DNA is TGTGCCATCAGTCCAGGGCCGACAGGGTTAGCTTTCTTT.